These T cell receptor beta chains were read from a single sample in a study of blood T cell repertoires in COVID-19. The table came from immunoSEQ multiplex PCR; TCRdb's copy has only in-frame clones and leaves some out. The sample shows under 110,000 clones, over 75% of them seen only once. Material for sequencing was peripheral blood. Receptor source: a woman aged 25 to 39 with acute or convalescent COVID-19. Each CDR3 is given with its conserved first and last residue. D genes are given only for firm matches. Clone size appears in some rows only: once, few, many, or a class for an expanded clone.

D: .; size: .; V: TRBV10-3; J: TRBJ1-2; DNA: TGTGCCATCAGTGAGTCGAACGCAGAATACACCTTC; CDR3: CAISESNAEYTF
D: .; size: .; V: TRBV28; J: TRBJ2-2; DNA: TGTGCCAGCAGTTTGAACAGGGGGCAGCTAGCGGGCACCGGGGAGCTGTTTTTT; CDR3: CASSLNRGQLAGTGELFF
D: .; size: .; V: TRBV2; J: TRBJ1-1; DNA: TGTGCCAGCAATCTACAGGACACTGAAGCTTTCTTT; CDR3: CASNLQDTEAFF
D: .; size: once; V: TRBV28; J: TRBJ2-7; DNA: TGTGCCAGCAGTTTCGGAGTCCGATACGAGCAGTACTTC; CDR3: CASSFGVRYEQYF
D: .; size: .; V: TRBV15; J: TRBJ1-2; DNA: TGTGCCACCAGCAGAGATGGGTGGCCAAGGGGGTCTAACTATGGCTACACCTTC; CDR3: CATSRDGWPRGSNYGYTF
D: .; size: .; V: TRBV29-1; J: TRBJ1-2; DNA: TGCAGCGTTGGGCGCTCGGGTAGGTCGGACTATGGCTACACCTTC; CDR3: CSVGRSGRSDYGYTF
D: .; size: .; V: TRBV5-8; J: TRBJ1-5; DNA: TGTGCCAGCAGCTTTTTGGGCTGGTCGGAGCCCCAGCATTTT; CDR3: CASSFLGWSEPQHF
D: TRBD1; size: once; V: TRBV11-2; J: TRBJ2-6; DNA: TGTGCCAGCAGCCCGAGACAGGGACGCTCTTTGGGGGCCAACGTCCTGACTTTC; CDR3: CASSPRQGRSLGANVLTF
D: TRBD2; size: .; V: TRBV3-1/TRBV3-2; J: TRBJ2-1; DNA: TGTGCCAGCAGCCAAGACGCGGGGGGCGATGAGCAGTTCTTC; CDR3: CASSQDAGGDEQFF
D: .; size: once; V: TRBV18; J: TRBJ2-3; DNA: TGTGCCAGCTCACCACCCCGCGGAACCACAGATACGCAGTATTTT; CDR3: CASSPPRGTTDTQYF
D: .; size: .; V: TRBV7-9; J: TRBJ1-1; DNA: TGTGCCAGCAGCTACTATGACACTGAAGCTTTCTTT; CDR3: CASSYYDTEAFF
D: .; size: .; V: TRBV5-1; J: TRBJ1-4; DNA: TGCGCCAGCGCGGCGGCAACTAATGAAAAACTGTTTTTT; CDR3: CASAAATNEKLFF
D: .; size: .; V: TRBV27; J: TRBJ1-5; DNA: TGTGCCAGCAGTTTGGACAGCCTGACTCAGCCCCAGCATTTT; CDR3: CASSLDSLTQPQHF
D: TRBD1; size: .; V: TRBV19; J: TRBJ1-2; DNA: TGTGCCAGTAGTCCCACTGGGACAGCGGGTGGCTACACCTTC; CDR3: CASSPTGTAGGYTF
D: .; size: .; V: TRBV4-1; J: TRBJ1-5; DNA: TGCGCCAGCAGCCAGGACTTAAATCAGCCCCAGCATTTT; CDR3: CASSQDLNQPQHF
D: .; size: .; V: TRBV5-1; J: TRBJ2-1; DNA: TGCGCCAGCAGCTTGGAGGCTAGCAAGGTCAATGAGCAGTTCTTC; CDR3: CASSLEASKVNEQFF
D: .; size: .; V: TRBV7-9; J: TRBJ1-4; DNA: TGTGCCAGCAGTCCAGGGATAGGTCCTAATGAAAAACTGTTTTTT; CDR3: CASSPGIGPNEKLFF
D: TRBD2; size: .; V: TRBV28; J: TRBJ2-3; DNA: TGTGCCAGCAGATTTAGGGATAGCGGGGGCCCGTTAGATACGCAGTATTTT; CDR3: CASRFRDSGGPLDTQYF
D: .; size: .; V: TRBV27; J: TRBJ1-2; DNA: TGTGCCAGCAGTTTAGGGGCAGGGGATAACTATGGCTACACCTTC; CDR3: CASSLGAGDNYGYTF
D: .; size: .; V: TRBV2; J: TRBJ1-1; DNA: TGTGCCAATCCTGAAGGAGGACGGAACACTGAAGCTTTCTTT; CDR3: CANPEGGRNTEAFF
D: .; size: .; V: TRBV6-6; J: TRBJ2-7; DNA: TGTGCCAGCAGTCGGACAGTCTACGAGCAGTACTTC; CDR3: CASSRTVYEQYF
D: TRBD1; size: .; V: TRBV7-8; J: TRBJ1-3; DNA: TGTGCCAGCAGCTTAGGACAGGGGCCGGGCGGGGGAAACACCATATATTTT; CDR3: CASSLGQGPGGGNTIYF
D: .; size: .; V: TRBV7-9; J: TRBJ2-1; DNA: TGTGCCAGCAGCCGTGCAGGGTTTGACAATGAGCAGTTCTTC; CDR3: CASSRAGFDNEQFF
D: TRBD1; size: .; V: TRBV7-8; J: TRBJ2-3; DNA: TGTGCCAGCAGCCAGATGTTAGGGGGCGCGGCAGATACGCAGTATTTT; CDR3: CASSQMLGGAADTQYF
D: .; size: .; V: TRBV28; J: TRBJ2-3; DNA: TGTGCCAGCGCGGGGGCCGTCACAGATACGCAGTATTTT; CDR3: CASAGAVTDTQYF
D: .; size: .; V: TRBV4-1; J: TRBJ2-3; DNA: TGCGCCAGCAGCCAAGATCGTCCTAGATTAGATACGCAGTATTTT; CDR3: CASSQDRPRLDTQYF
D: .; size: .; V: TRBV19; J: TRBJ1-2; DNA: TGTGCCAGTAGTATCGGCGGGGAAGACTATGGCTACACCTTC; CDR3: CASSIGGEDYGYTF
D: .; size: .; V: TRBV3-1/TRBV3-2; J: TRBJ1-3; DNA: TGTGCCAGCACCCTAGGGGAAAGAGACACCATATATTTT; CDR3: CASTLGERDTIYF
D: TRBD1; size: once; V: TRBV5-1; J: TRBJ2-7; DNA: TGCGCCAGCAGCCCTGGGGGGACAGGGGGTTACGAGCAGTACTTC; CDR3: CASSPGGTGGYEQYF
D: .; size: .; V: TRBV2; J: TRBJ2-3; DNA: TGTGCCAGCAGCTCGGCGGATTCTAGCACAGATACGCAGTATTTT; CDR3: CASSSADSSTDTQYF
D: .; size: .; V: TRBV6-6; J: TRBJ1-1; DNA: TGTGCCAGCAGTAGAGGGCCTCTGAACACTGAAGCTTTCTTT; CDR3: CASSRGPLNTEAFF